This entry lists 11 T cell receptor beta chains sequenced from one sample in a study of T cells in Graves' hyperthyroidism and ophthalmopathy. Using RNA transcripts as the source, TCR beta CDR3 regions were amplified. Initially, a first-round RT-PCR of the TCR CDR3 employed the HTBI primer set. MiXCR, applied by TCRdb to the multiplex PCR reads, yields one record per CDR3 protein. The sample has fewer than 800,000 distinct CDR3 sequences; around 17% are singletons. Sequencing used blood. All receptors come from a man younger than 35 with Graves' hyperthyroidism.

This clonotype was recorded at least ten times. The V call is TRBV10-3, the J call TRBJ2-7; 11 bases are a match to TRBD1. There are 14 residues in the CDR3. V lost 7 bases, J lost 5 bases, and 7 bases stayed unmatched. The germline gives CDR1 ENHRY, CDR2 SYGVKD. CDR3 protein: CAITGTGGGNEQYF. CDR3 DNA: TGTGCCATCACCGGGACAGGGGGAGGGAACGAGCAGTACTTC.

This clonotype was seen more than once but under ten times. CDR3 sequence (DNA): TGTGCCAGCAGTTTTCCGGGGACCGGCTACACCTTC. This translates into CASSFPGTGYTF. This chain uses TRBV28 with TRBJ1-2; possible D gene TRBD1, 5 bases. CDR3 length equals 12 residues. The ends were cut back, 3 bases at V and 8 bases at J, with 10 bases in the middle. Germline assignment: CDR1 MDHEN and CDR2 SYDVKM.

The V gene is TRBV19, the J gene TRBJ2-7, with 7 bases aligning to TRBD1. V lost 2 bases to trimming and J lost 3 bases; unmatched junction nucleotides: 7. Germline V gives CDR1 LNHDA, CDR2 SQIVND (reference sequence). This CDR3 is 15 amino acids long. The CDR3 DNA sequence: TGTGCCAGTAGTATACAAGGGGGCGCGATCTACGAGCAGTACTTC. Its protein product is CASSIQGGAIYEQYF.

This clonotype was seen more than once but under ten times. This chain links TRBV18 with TRBJ2-1; TRBD1 matches at 7 bases. Germline loops: CDR1 KGHSH, CDR2 LQKENI. This CDR3 comprises 17 residues. V lost 3 bases, J lost 1 base, and 9 bases stayed unmatched. CDR3 coding DNA: TGTGCCAGCTCACCGGGTACCCTACAGGGGTCCTACAATGAGCAGTTCTTC. It yields the protein CASSPGTLQGSYNEQFF.

This clonotype was recorded many times. The gene calls are TRBV28 and TRBJ2-7; no firm D call. The CDR3 spans 14 residues. Per the germline V gene, CDR1 is MDHEN and CDR2 is SYDVKM. Trimming took off 5 bases at V and 1 base at J, with 12 bases between the two ends. Here the CDR3 DNA reads TGTGCCAGCAGTACCGTTACAGTTTCCTACGAGCAGTACTTC. Translation: CASSTVTVSYEQYF.

Note on this clonotype: This may arise from a read error, as a much more abundant clone is one base away. The chain recombines TRBV7-9 with TRBJ2-7, with D possibly matching TRBD2 (6 bases). V lost 5 bases, J lost 5 bases, and 16 bases lay in between. This CDR3 comprises 14 residues. Germline V gene data show CDR1 as SEHNR and CDR2 as FQNEAQ (reference sequence). In nucleotides, the CDR3 is TGTGCCAGCAGCCCGGTGTGGCGGGGTAACGAGCAGTACTTC. Translation: CASSPVWRGNEQYF.

This clonotype occurred many times. The chain couples TRBV29-1 to TRBJ2-7; 8 bases are shared with TRBD2. The V gene end was trimmed by 4 bases and the J gene end by 3 bases; junction bases not matched to a gene: 8. Germline V gene sequence: CDR1 SQVTM, CDR2 ANQGSEA. The CDR3 consists of 14 residues. CDR3 in amino acids: CSVVKLADRYEQYF. The CDR3 region has the DNA TGCAGCGTTGTTAAACTAGCGGACCGCTACGAGCAGTACTTC.

This clonotype showed up just a few times. The chain uses TRBV30 and TRBJ1-5, with 8 bases identical to TRBD1. CDR3 size: 15 residues. CDR1 is GTSNPN and CDR2 is SVGIG in the germline V gene (reference sequence). Trimming removed 5 bases from V and 6 bases from J; junction bases left unmatched: 12. CDR3 region: CAWSYLGQGSQPQHF. DNA of the CDR3: TGTGCCTGGTCATACCTTGGACAGGGCAGTCAGCCCCAGCATTTT.

This clonotype was seen many times. The V call is TRBV11-2, the J call TRBJ2-1; unclear D gene. The ends were cut back, 5 bases at V and 5 bases at J, with 19 bases in the middle. Germline lookup yields CDR1 SGHAT and CDR2 FQNNGV. The CDR3 contains 16 residues. The CDR3 DNA reads TGTGCCAGCAGCCCAAACAGCGCCAACACCCACAATGAGCAGTTCTTC. It encodes CASSPNSANTHNEQFF.

The genes are TRBV12-3 or TRBV12-4 and TRBJ2-1, with no clear D. V shed 5 bases and J shed 7 bases, with 15 bases lying between them. This CDR3 has 14 amino acids. The CDR3 region is CASSPSAPRNEQFF. Written as DNA, the CDR3 is TGTGCCAGCAGTCCCTCGGCTCCGAGAAATGAGCAGTTCTTC.

This clonotype has ten or more counts. This chain links TRBV20-1 with TRBJ2-7, with 7 positions matching TRBD1. Germline assignment: CDR1 DFQATT and CDR2 SNEGSKA (reference sequence). V was pared by 3 bases and J by 0 bases, with 5 bases of the junction left unmatched. The CDR3 loop spans 14 amino acids. CDR3 protein: CSASGQDDSYEQYF. In DNA, the CDR3 is TGCAGTGCTAGCGGACAGGATGACTCCTACGAGCAGTACTTC.